The source of this TCR beta chain is a study of T-cell memory formation after mild COVID-19. This clonotype was seen more than once but under ten times. TCRdb re-analysed the 5' RACE reads in MiXCR, keeping a single row per CDR3 protein. There are about 430,000 distinct CDR3 sequences in the sample; 24% occur only once, and roughly 8.9% lies in the top ten. Losses at the gene ends were 6 bases for V and 7 bases for J; bases not matched to a gene: 8. This CDR3 comprises 12 residues. In germline, CDR1 is SQVTM, CDR2 ANQGSEA. This receptor was taken from an adult woman who had mild COVID-19 (a few samples of this study predate the infection). Cell type and time point are not known. V usage is TRBV29-1 and J usage is TRBJ2-7, with 8 bases aligning to TRBD2. The specimen sequenced was PBMCs or a T cell subset sorted from them (not recorded which). CDR3 in DNA: TGCAGCGTGGGGGCCAGCGGGGGAGAGCAGTACTTC. Its protein product is CSVGASGGEQYF.